A selection of T cell receptor beta chains follows, all from one sample in a study of T cell responses to AZD1222 COVID-19 vaccine. TCRdb keeps only in-frame clones here, not all; method: immunoSEQ multiplex PCR. Among roughly 140,000 clones listed, approximately 90% were seen once. This sample comprised peripheral blood, obtained on day 0 of MenACWY control vaccination. The source of these receptors is an adult in good health. The CDR3 runs from the conserved cysteine through the conserved F or W. Fields, in order: D gene, clone size, J gene, V gene, CDR3 DNA, CDR3 protein. The D gene is left open where the match is weak. Rows give clone size only sometimes, using once, few, many, or a class for an expanded clone.

d_call: TRBD1
clone_size: .
j_call: TRBJ1-1
v_call: TRBV5-1
cdr3_nt: TGCGCCAGCAGCACCCTACAGGGGTCGGGCACTGAAGCTTTCTTT
cdr3_aa: CASSTLQGSGTEAFF

d_call: .
clone_size: .
j_call: TRBJ2-7
v_call: TRBV7-8
cdr3_nt: TGTGCCAGCAGCTGGGCTAGAGTCGAGCAGTACTTC
cdr3_aa: CASSWARVEQYF

d_call: .
clone_size: .
j_call: TRBJ2-4
v_call: TRBV4-3
cdr3_nt: TGCGCCAGCAGCCAAGATCCCGGGGGTATAGGGGGAGCCAAAAACATTCAGTACTTC
cdr3_aa: CASSQDPGGIGGAKNIQYF

d_call: .
clone_size: once
j_call: TRBJ1-3
v_call: TRBV19
cdr3_nt: TGTGCCAGTAGTATAGATGCGAGAGGGGGCTCTGGAAACACCATATATTTT
cdr3_aa: CASSIDARGGSGNTIYF

d_call: .
clone_size: .
j_call: TRBJ2-6
v_call: TRBV20-1
cdr3_nt: TGCAGTGCTAGTTCCGGGGCGGGGGCCAACGTCCTGACTTTC
cdr3_aa: CSASSGAGANVLTF

d_call: .
clone_size: .
j_call: TRBJ1-2
v_call: TRBV29-1
cdr3_nt: TGCAGCGTTGAACAGGGTATTTATGGCTACACCTTC
cdr3_aa: CSVEQGIYGYTF

d_call: .
clone_size: .
j_call: TRBJ2-2
v_call: TRBV5-4
cdr3_nt: TGTGCCAGCAGCGACTATCGGAACACCGGGGAGCTGTTTTTT
cdr3_aa: CASSDYRNTGELFF

d_call: .
clone_size: once
j_call: TRBJ2-5
v_call: TRBV7-9
cdr3_nt: TGTGCCAGCAGCATCCAAGAGACCCAGTACTTC
cdr3_aa: CASSIQETQYF

d_call: .
clone_size: once
j_call: TRBJ2-7
v_call: TRBV30
cdr3_nt: TGTGCCTGGAGTGCTCGAGGCGAGCAGTACTTC
cdr3_aa: CAWSARGEQYF

d_call: TRBD2
clone_size: once
j_call: TRBJ2-1
v_call: TRBV11-3
cdr3_nt: TGTGCCAGCAGCTCCCAACAAGCGGGAGGAAGAGGTAGGAATGAGCAGTTCTTC
cdr3_aa: CASSSQQAGGRGRNEQFF

d_call: TRBD1
clone_size: .
j_call: TRBJ1-1
v_call: TRBV5-1
cdr3_nt: TGCGCCAGCAGCCCTGAGACAGGGGCGGTGAACACTGAAGCTTTCTTT
cdr3_aa: CASSPETGAVNTEAFF

d_call: TRBD2
clone_size: .
j_call: TRBJ2-1
v_call: TRBV19
cdr3_nt: TGTGCCAGTAGTGCGACTAGCGGGAGGTCAGGGAATGAGCAGTTCTTC
cdr3_aa: CASSATSGRSGNEQFF

d_call: .
clone_size: .
j_call: TRBJ1-3
v_call: TRBV6-1
cdr3_nt: TGTGCCAGCAGTGAAAGCCGGGTTTACAGAAACACCATATATTTT
cdr3_aa: CASSESRVYRNTIYF

d_call: .
clone_size: .
j_call: TRBJ2-3
v_call: TRBV24-1
cdr3_nt: TGTGCCACCAGTGACCCAACACGCACAGATACGCAGTATTTT
cdr3_aa: CATSDPTRTDTQYF